A selection of T cell receptor beta chains follows, all from one sample in a study of blood T cell repertoires in COVID-19. Clones were sequenced by immunoSEQ multiplex PCR, and TCRdb holds only the in-frame ones, with some missing. The table has roughly 300,000 clones, about 76% seen once. Material for sequencing was peripheral blood. These receptors were taken from a woman between 55 and 75 years old with active or convalescent COVID-19. CDR3s include the opening cysteine and the closing phenylalanine or tryptophan. Fields, in order: clone size, V gene, J gene, CDR3 protein. Clone size, where shown, is once, few, many, or a class for clones that have expanded.

NA	TRBV6-2/TRBV6-3	TRBJ2-3	CASSYSRLAGGTDTQYF
NA	TRBV5-1	TRBJ2-7	CASSWDRGGEQYF
NA	TRBV25-1	TRBJ2-3	CASSESRGTDTQYF
NA	TRBV19	TRBJ1-1	CASSQRDTEAFF
NA	TRBV7-3	TRBJ2-7	CASSLNPGPSYEQYF
few	TRBV6-5	TRBJ2-7	CASKLFSGGAREQYF
NA	TRBV6-6	TRBJ1-1	CASSYQGLRTEAFF
NA	TRBV9	TRBJ1-2	CASSGSGNYGYTF
NA	TRBV3-1/TRBV3-2	TRBJ2-7	CASTFKRPSGTYEQYF
NA	TRBV27	TRBJ2-2	CASSFRLAGRTGELFF
few	TRBV6-5	TRBJ1-2	CASRQGGSYGYTF
many	TRBV6-5	TRBJ1-6	CASTPGQGSSPLHF
few	TRBV10-1	TRBJ1-2	CASSVQGHGYTF
NA	TRBV6-5	TRBJ2-7	CASSYSPLAYEQYF
NA	TRBV7-3	TRBJ2-1	CASSLMASGGYNEQFF
once	TRBV27	TRBJ2-1	CASSLDRGSSYNEQFF
few	TRBV9	TRBJ1-6	CASSGRGQGGSPLHF
NA	TRBV29-1	TRBJ2-7	CSVIHPGASSYEQYF